This T cell receptor beta chain was documented in a study of T cells in Graves' hyperthyroidism and ophthalmopathy. The study, taken as a whole, reports: Separation of ophthalmopathy from stable hyperthyroidism was achieved by a 13 V-J model.

Amplification of TCR beta CDR3 regions used RNA as the template. In the first-round RT-PCR of the TCR CDR3, the HTBI primer set was used. Each CDR3 protein is one row after TCRdb ran MiXCR on the multiplex PCR reads. The table shows some 350,000 distinct CDR3 sequences, with 15% to 18% occurring only once. V was pared by 6 bases and J by 4 bases, with 13 bases between. Germline V gene sequence: CDR1 MDHEN, CDR2 SYDVKM. The CDR3 runs to 13 residues. This clonotype occurred many times. Antigen: not known. Each patient was aged 18 to 65 and had newly diagnosed hyperthyroidism of under 2 months' duration. Investigators excluded patients with uncontrolled infection, other autoimmune disease, pregnancy or lactation. Blood was obtained at the first hyperthyroidism diagnosis, which preceded any ophthalmopathy symptoms.

The J gene is TRBJ2-7, the V gene TRBV28; TRBD1 is a possible D gene (6 bases). Sequencing was done on a sample of blood. This TCR was sampled from a woman aged 18-29 years with Graves' hyperthyroidism that later progressed to Graves' ophthalmopathy. The CDR3 loop is CASRLPGEYEQYF. CDR3 nucleotides: TGTGCCAGCAGGCTACCAGGGGAATACGAGCAGTACTTC. The full variable domain, rest sourced from reference TRBV28 and TRBJ2-7, is DVKVTQSSRYLVKRTGEKVFLECVQDMDHENMFWYRQDPGLGLRLIYFSYDVKMKEKGDIPEGYSVSREKKERFSLILESASTNQTSMYLCASRLPGEYEQYFGPGTRLTVT.